The rows below give T cell receptor beta chains drawn from one sample of a study of control samples from healthy donors and cancer patients. Produced via immunoSEQ multiplex PCR; TCRdb's table is partial and in-frame only. Found here are 160,000 or so clones, just under 95% of them singletons; the top ten hold around 9.3%. Sequencing was carried out using blood. Receptors were obtained from a woman aged 40 to 50 in good health. CDR3s include the opening cysteine and the closing phenylalanine or tryptophan. A D gene is named only where the DNA matches it firmly. Clone size, where shown, is once, few, many, or a class for clones that have expanded.

>.|.|TRBJ2-2|TRBV14
CASRPGRENTGELFF
TGTGCCAGCAGGCCGGGGAGAGAGAACACCGGGGAGCTGTTTTTT
>TRBD2|.|TRBJ2-1|TRBV5-1
CASSTSGTNNEQFF
TGCGCCAGCAGTACTAGCGGGACCAACAATGAGCAGTTCTTC
>TRBD1|.|TRBJ1-1|TRBV18
CASSRDSTEAFF
TGTGCCAGCTCCCGGGACAGTACTGAAGCTTTCTTT
>TRBD1|.|TRBJ1-5|TRBV19
CASRRGQGLFSNQPQHF
TGTGCCAGCAGGAGGGGACAGGGCTTATTTAGCAATCAGCCCCAGCATTTT
>.|once|TRBJ2-7|TRBV10-3
CAISEKGPSYEQYF
TGTGCCATCAGTGAGAAGGGGCCCTCCTACGAGCAGTACTTC
>TRBD2|.|TRBJ2-2|TRBV5-4
CASNPGLANTGELFF
TGTGCCAGCAATCCGGGACTAGCGAACACCGGGGAGCTGTTTTTT
>TRBD2|.|TRBJ2-2|TRBV10-3
CAISERGGNTGELFF
TGTGCCATCAGTGAGCGGGGGGGGAACACCGGGGAGCTGTTTTTT
>.|.|TRBJ1-4|TRBV19
CASSIEPRGRKLFF
TGTGCCAGTAGTATAGAACCACGAGGCAGAAAACTGTTTTTT
>.|.|TRBJ1-1|TRBV7-9
CASSFPSQPEAFF
TGTGCCAGCAGCTTTCCCAGCCAGCCTGAAGCTTTCTTT
>TRBD1|.|TRBJ2-3|TRBV14
CASSPETYRGQGDTQYF
TGTGCCAGCAGCCCGGAAACCTACAGGGGGCAGGGAGATACGCAGTATTTT
>.|.|TRBJ1-1|TRBV3-1/TRBV3-2
CASSQRLDKNTEAFF
TGTGCCAGCAGCCAACGATTGGACAAGAACACTGAAGCTTTCTTT
>.|.|TRBJ1-2|TRBV18
CASSDSFNYGYTF
TGTGCCAGCTCAGACTCCTTTAACTATGGCTACACCTTC
>TRBD1|.|TRBJ2-1|TRBV10-2
CASSAIRTGGRESSYNEQFF
TGCGCCAGCAGCGCAATTAGGACAGGGGGACGGGAGAGCTCCTACAATGAGCAGTTCTTC
>.|.|TRBJ2-2|TRBV6-6
CASNRQTTNTGELFF
TGTGCCAGCAACAGACAAACTACGAACACCGGGGAGCTGTTTTTT
>TRBD2|.|TRBJ2-2|TRBV5-1
CASSRGGGITGELFF
TGCGCCAGCTCCCGGGGGGGAGGCATCACCGGGGAGCTGTTTTTT
>.|.|TRBJ1-1|TRBV9
CASSVAGAMNTEAFF
TGTGCCAGCAGCGTAGCGGGGGCGATGAACACTGAAGCTTTCTTT
>TRBD2|once|TRBJ2-1|TRBV6-2/TRBV6-3
CASSYDASGIENEQFF
TGTGCCAGCAGTTACGATGCTAGCGGGATTGAAAATGAGCAGTTCTTC
>TRBD1|.|TRBJ1-5|TRBV9
CASSETGSSNQPQHF
TGTGCCAGCAGCGAGACAGGGAGTAGCAATCAGCCCCAGCATTTT
>TRBD1|.|TRBJ2-3|TRBV3-1/TRBV3-2
CASSLRTGAPDTQYF
TGTGCCAGCAGCCTCCGGACAGGGGCCCCAGATACGCAGTATTTT
>.|.|TRBJ2-7|TRBV9
CASSAGGGGQIYEQYF
TGTGCCAGCAGCGCAGGAGGGGGGGGGCAAATCTACGAGCAGTACTTC
>.|once|TRBJ1-2|TRBV5-5
CASSLDYGYTF
TGTGCCAGCAGCCTCGACTATGGCTACACCTTC
>TRBD1|.|TRBJ1-1|TRBV10-3
CAIRAGQGGTEAFF
TGTGCCATCAGGGCAGGACAGGGGGGGACTGAAGCTTTCTTT